Listed below are T cell receptor beta chains from one sample, sequenced in a study of blood T cell repertoires in COVID-19. Data came from immunoSEQ multiplex PCR; TCRdb stores just in-frame clones and leaves some out. The table records fewer than 120,000 clones, 80% to 90% of them present only once. The specimen sequenced was peripheral blood. The source is a woman aged 55-70 years with acute or convalescent COVID-19. CDR3s include the opening cysteine and the closing phenylalanine or tryptophan. Each record gives: D gene, clone size, J gene, V gene, CDR3 DNA, CDR3 protein. The D gene is left open where the match is weak. Some rows have no size entry. The others give once, few or many, or a class for an expanded clone.

d_gene: NA; abundance: NA; j_gene: TRBJ1-5; v_gene: TRBV19; CDR3nt: TGTGCCAGTAGTATAGCTCGAGATCAGCCCCAGCATTTT; CDR3aa: CASSIARDQPQHF
d_gene: NA; abundance: NA; j_gene: TRBJ1-2; v_gene: TRBV3-1/TRBV3-2; CDR3nt: TGTGCCAGCAGCGACCTCCAGGGCTCTTATGGCTACACCTTC; CDR3aa: CASSDLQGSYGYTF
d_gene: TRBD1; abundance: NA; j_gene: TRBJ2-7; v_gene: TRBV2; CDR3nt: TGTGCCAGTACACCGGGACAGGTTTACGAGCAGTACTTC; CDR3aa: CASTPGQVYEQYF
d_gene: TRBD1; abundance: NA; j_gene: TRBJ1-2; v_gene: TRBV3-1/TRBV3-2; CDR3nt: TGTGCCAGCAGCCAGAAGGGGGTCAGGGGGCCAGGCTACACCTTC; CDR3aa: CASSQKGVRGPGYTF
d_gene: NA; abundance: NA; j_gene: TRBJ2-7; v_gene: TRBV4-1; CDR3nt: TGCGCCAGCAGCCAAGATCCGGGGGGCACCTACGAGCAGTACTTC; CDR3aa: CASSQDPGGTYEQYF
d_gene: NA; abundance: NA; j_gene: TRBJ1-3; v_gene: TRBV27; CDR3nt: TGTGCCAGCAGTAAAGCCTCTGGAAACACCATATATTTT; CDR3aa: CASSKASGNTIYF
d_gene: TRBD1; abundance: once; j_gene: TRBJ2-5; v_gene: TRBV2; CDR3nt: TGTGCCAGCAGTATTTCCTGGACAGGGACCACAGGTGGAACCCAGTACTTC; CDR3aa: CASSISWTGTTGGTQYF
d_gene: TRBD1; abundance: NA; j_gene: TRBJ2-4; v_gene: TRBV7-2; CDR3nt: TGTGCCAGCAGCACCCGGACAGGAAACATTCAGTACTTC; CDR3aa: CASSTRTGNIQYF
d_gene: NA; abundance: NA; j_gene: TRBJ1-1; v_gene: TRBV19; CDR3nt: TGTGCCAGTAGTCTACAGCTGATGAACACTGAAGCTTTCTTT; CDR3aa: CASSLQLMNTEAFF
d_gene: TRBD1; abundance: NA; j_gene: TRBJ1-6; v_gene: TRBV19; CDR3nt: TGTGCCAGCTCTCGACAGGGTTTAGGTAATTCACCCCTCCACTTT; CDR3aa: CASSRQGLGNSPLHF
d_gene: TRBD1; abundance: once; j_gene: TRBJ1-1; v_gene: TRBV9; CDR3nt: TGTGCCAGCAGCTACTCGGGACAGGGGGACGGTGAAGCTTTCTTT; CDR3aa: CASSYSGQGDGEAFF
d_gene: NA; abundance: NA; j_gene: TRBJ1-1; v_gene: TRBV6-6; CDR3nt: TGTGCCAGCACCAACGGGGGAAGGACTGAAGCTTTCTTT; CDR3aa: CASTNGGRTEAFF
d_gene: NA; abundance: NA; j_gene: TRBJ2-6; v_gene: TRBV7-9; CDR3nt: TGTGCCAGCAGCTTTAACTCTTACTCTGGGGCCAACGTCCTGACTTTC; CDR3aa: CASSFNSYSGANVLTF
d_gene: TRBD1; abundance: NA; j_gene: TRBJ2-1; v_gene: TRBV24-1; CDR3nt: TGTGCCACCAGTGATCCGGGACAGGGGAATGTCTATGAGCAGTTCTTC; CDR3aa: CATSDPGQGNVYEQFF
d_gene: TRBD2; abundance: NA; j_gene: TRBJ2-5; v_gene: TRBV5-1; CDR3nt: TGCGCCAGCAGCTTGGGGACTAGCCAAGAGACCCAGTACTTC; CDR3aa: CASSLGTSQETQYF
d_gene: TRBD1; abundance: once; j_gene: TRBJ1-1; v_gene: TRBV30; CDR3nt: TGTGCCTGGCTCCCTTACAGGGGCACTGAAGCTTTCTTT; CDR3aa: CAWLPYRGTEAFF
d_gene: NA; abundance: NA; j_gene: TRBJ2-7; v_gene: TRBV9; CDR3nt: TGTGCCAGCAGCGTGGGCCCGGCGGGCGAGCAGTACTTC; CDR3aa: CASSVGPAGEQYF
d_gene: NA; abundance: NA; j_gene: TRBJ2-5; v_gene: TRBV7-6; CDR3nt: TGTGCCAGCAGCCCTCGCAGGGCAGTAGAGACCCAGTACTTC; CDR3aa: CASSPRRAVETQYF
d_gene: TRBD1; abundance: NA; j_gene: TRBJ1-1; v_gene: TRBV29-1; CDR3nt: TGCAGCGTTGTCACAGGGGCGGGCACTGAAGCTTTCTTT; CDR3aa: CSVVTGAGTEAFF
d_gene: NA; abundance: NA; j_gene: TRBJ2-7; v_gene: TRBV28; CDR3nt: TGTGCCAGCAGTTCCCTGTCAGTCCGCTACGAGCAGTACTTC; CDR3aa: CASSSLSVRYEQYF
d_gene: NA; abundance: NA; j_gene: TRBJ2-3; v_gene: TRBV12-3/TRBV12-4; CDR3nt: TGTGCCAGCAGTTCCACCATAGAAGATACGCAGTATTTT; CDR3aa: CASSSTIEDTQYF
d_gene: NA; abundance: once; j_gene: TRBJ1-2; v_gene: TRBV7-3; CDR3nt: TGTGCCAGCAGCTTAGGTCCGCGGAATGGCTACACCTTC; CDR3aa: CASSLGPRNGYTF
d_gene: TRBD1; abundance: NA; j_gene: TRBJ1-6; v_gene: TRBV9; CDR3nt: TGTGCCAGCAGGACAGGGAACAATTCACCCCTCCACTTT; CDR3aa: CASRTGNNSPLHF
d_gene: NA; abundance: NA; j_gene: TRBJ2-1; v_gene: TRBV3-1/TRBV3-2; CDR3nt: TGTGCCAGCAGCCAACTGTACAATGAGCAGTTCTTC; CDR3aa: CASSQLYNEQFF
d_gene: NA; abundance: NA; j_gene: TRBJ1-4; v_gene: TRBV15; CDR3nt: TGTGCCACCAGCCCAACAGCAACTAATGAAAAACTGTTTTTT; CDR3aa: CATSPTATNEKLFF
d_gene: NA; abundance: NA; j_gene: TRBJ1-4; v_gene: TRBV9; CDR3nt: TGTGCCAGCAGCGCCGCCGGACAGACAACGTTTGGAAAACTGTTTTTT; CDR3aa: CASSAAGQTTFGKLFF
d_gene: NA; abundance: NA; j_gene: TRBJ1-3; v_gene: TRBV4-1; CDR3nt: TGCGCCAGCAGCCAATATGCGAGGGGGAATAAGAACACCATATATTTT; CDR3aa: CASSQYARGNKNTIYF
d_gene: NA; abundance: NA; j_gene: TRBJ2-3; v_gene: TRBV6-6; CDR3nt: TGTGCCAGCAGCGGGGCAGGGAGGGGGACAGATACGCAGTATTTT; CDR3aa: CASSGAGRGTDTQYF
d_gene: NA; abundance: NA; j_gene: TRBJ1-5; v_gene: TRBV16; CDR3nt: TGTGCCAGCAGCCAATTAGCCCGGCTGCGGGGGAGGCAGCCCCAGCATTTT; CDR3aa: CASSQLARLRGRQPQHF
d_gene: TRBD1; abundance: many; j_gene: TRBJ2-3; v_gene: TRBV9; CDR3nt: TGTGCCAGCAGCGTAACAGGGGATGGGACAGATACGCAGTATTTT; CDR3aa: CASSVTGDGTDTQYF
d_gene: NA; abundance: NA; j_gene: TRBJ2-5; v_gene: TRBV3-1/TRBV3-2; CDR3nt: TGTGCCAGCAGCCAAGATGGGTCGGGGGATAGTGAGACCCAGTACTTC; CDR3aa: CASSQDGSGDSETQYF
d_gene: TRBD1; abundance: NA; j_gene: TRBJ1-1; v_gene: TRBV6-5; CDR3nt: TGTGCCAGCAGTTACAGGGACAGGGCCACTGAAGCTTTCTTT; CDR3aa: CASSYRDRATEAFF
d_gene: TRBD2; abundance: NA; j_gene: TRBJ2-1; v_gene: TRBV27; CDR3nt: TGTGCCAGCTACCCCGGGGTAGCGGGGTACAATGAGCAGTTCTTC; CDR3aa: CASYPGVAGYNEQFF
d_gene: TRBD1; abundance: few; j_gene: TRBJ1-5; v_gene: TRBV5-4; CDR3nt: TGTGCCTACCAGGGGGAAAGAGGCAATCAGCCCCAGCATTTT; CDR3aa: CAYQGERGNQPQHF
d_gene: NA; abundance: few; j_gene: TRBJ1-6; v_gene: TRBV11-2; CDR3nt: TGTGCCAGCAGCTTAGCGGTTAGGGGGTCGGGACGTCGTTCACCCCTCCACTTT; CDR3aa: CASSLAVRGSGRRSPLHF
d_gene: TRBD1; abundance: NA; j_gene: TRBJ2-1; v_gene: TRBV29-1; CDR3nt: TGCAGCGTTGAATCCGGGACAGGGGGCGCAGCCTTTACCGGAAGCTCCTACAATGAGCAGTTCTTC; CDR3aa: CSVESGTGGAAFTGSSYNEQFF
d_gene: TRBD2; abundance: NA; j_gene: TRBJ2-1; v_gene: TRBV2; CDR3nt: TGTGCCAGCAGGGACGGACTAGCGGGGGTTGCCAATGAGCAGTTCTTC; CDR3aa: CASRDGLAGVANEQFF
d_gene: NA; abundance: NA; j_gene: TRBJ2-7; v_gene: TRBV5-4; CDR3nt: TGTGCCAGCAGCTCTAGCTCCTACGAGCAGTACTTC; CDR3aa: CASSSSSYEQYF
d_gene: NA; abundance: NA; j_gene: TRBJ1-2; v_gene: TRBV6-5; CDR3nt: TGTGCCAGCAGCCAAGACACGAAGGGCTACACCTTC; CDR3aa: CASSQDTKGYTF